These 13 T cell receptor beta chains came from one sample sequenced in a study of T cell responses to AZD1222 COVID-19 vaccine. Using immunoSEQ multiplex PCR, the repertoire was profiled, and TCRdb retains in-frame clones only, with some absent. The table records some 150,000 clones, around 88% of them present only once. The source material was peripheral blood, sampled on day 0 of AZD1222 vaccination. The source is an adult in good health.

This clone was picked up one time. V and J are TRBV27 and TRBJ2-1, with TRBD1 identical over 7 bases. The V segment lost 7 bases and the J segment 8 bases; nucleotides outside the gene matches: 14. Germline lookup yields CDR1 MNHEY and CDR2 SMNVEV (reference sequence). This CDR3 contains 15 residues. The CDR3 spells CASNLQGMGLDEQFF. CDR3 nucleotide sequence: TGTGCCAGCAACCTACAGGGGATGGGATTGGATGAGCAGTTCTTC.

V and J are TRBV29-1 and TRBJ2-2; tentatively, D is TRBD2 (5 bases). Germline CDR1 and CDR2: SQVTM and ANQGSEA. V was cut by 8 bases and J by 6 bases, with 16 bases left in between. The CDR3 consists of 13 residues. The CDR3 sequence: CSTREGAAGELFF. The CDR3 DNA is TGCAGCACAAGGGAAGGAGCGGCCGGGGAGCTGTTTTTT.

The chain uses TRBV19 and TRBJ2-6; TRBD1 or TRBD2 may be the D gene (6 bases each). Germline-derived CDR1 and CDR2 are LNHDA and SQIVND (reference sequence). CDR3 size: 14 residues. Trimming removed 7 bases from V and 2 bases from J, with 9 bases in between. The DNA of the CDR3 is TGTGCCAGTAAGGGGGGCGCTGGGGCCAACGTCCTGACTTTC. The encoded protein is CASKGGAGANVLTF.

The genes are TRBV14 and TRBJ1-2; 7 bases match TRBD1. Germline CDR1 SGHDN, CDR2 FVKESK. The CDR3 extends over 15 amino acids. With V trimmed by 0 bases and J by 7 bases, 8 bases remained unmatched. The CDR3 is CASSQELRGQGGYTF. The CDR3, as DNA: TGTGCCAGCAGCCAAGAATTAAGGGGGCAAGGTGGCTACACCTTC.

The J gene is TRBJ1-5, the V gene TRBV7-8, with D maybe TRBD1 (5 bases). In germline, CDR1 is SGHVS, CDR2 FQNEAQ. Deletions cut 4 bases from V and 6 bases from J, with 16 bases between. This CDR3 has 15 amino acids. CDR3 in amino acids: CASSSNSGRGQPQHF. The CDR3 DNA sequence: TGTGCCAGCAGCTCGAACTCCGGTAGGGGTCAGCCCCAGCATTTT.

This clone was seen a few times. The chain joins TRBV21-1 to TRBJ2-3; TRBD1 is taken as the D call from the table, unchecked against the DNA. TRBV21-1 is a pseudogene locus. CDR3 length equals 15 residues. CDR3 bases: TGTGCCAGCAGCTCCGACAGGGATAAGACAGATACGCAGTATTTT. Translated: CASSSDRDKTDTQYF.

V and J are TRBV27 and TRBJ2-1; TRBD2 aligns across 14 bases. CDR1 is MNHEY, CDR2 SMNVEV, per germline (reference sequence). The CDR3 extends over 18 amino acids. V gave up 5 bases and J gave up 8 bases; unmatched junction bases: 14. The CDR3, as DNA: TGTGCCAGCAGTCTAGGGCGTTCCGGGACTAGCGGGAGTTATGAGCAGTTCTTC. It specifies CASSLGRSGTSGSYEQFF.

Written as DNA, the CDR3 is TGCGCCAGCAGCTCGGAAGGGCGCGATACGCAGTATTTT. This translates into CASSSEGRDTQYF. The chain uses TRBV5-1 and TRBJ2-3, with no clear D. Germline assignment: CDR1 SGHRS and CDR2 YFSETQ. Trimming took off 3 bases at V and 6 bases at J, with 11 bases between the two ends. This CDR3 contains 13 residues.

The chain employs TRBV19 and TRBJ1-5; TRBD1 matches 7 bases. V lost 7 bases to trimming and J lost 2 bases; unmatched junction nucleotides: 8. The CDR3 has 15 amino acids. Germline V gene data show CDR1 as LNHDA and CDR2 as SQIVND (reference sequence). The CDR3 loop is CASTQQGTRNQPQHF. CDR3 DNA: TGTGCCAGTACCCAACAGGGGACCCGCAATCAGCCCCAGCATTTT. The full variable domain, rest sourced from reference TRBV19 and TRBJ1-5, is DGGITQSPKYLFRKEGQNVTLSCEQNLNHDAMYWYRQDPGQGLRLIYYSQIVNDFQKGDIAEGYSVSREKKESFPLTVTSAQKNPTAFYLCASTQQGTRNQPQHFGDGTRLSIL.

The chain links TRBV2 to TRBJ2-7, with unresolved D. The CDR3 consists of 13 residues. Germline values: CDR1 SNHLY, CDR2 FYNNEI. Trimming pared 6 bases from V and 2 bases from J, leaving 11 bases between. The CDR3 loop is CASRGLGTYEQYF. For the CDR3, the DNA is TGTGCCAGCAGAGGGCTGGGGACCTACGAGCAGTACTTC.

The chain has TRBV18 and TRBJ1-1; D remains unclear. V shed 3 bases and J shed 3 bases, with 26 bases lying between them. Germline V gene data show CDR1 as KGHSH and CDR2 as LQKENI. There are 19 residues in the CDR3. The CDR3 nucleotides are TGTGCCAGCTCACCCCTTCCTGCCCCCGTGGAGCCCAGTGACACTGAAGCTTTCTTT. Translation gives CASSPLPAPVEPSDTEAFF.

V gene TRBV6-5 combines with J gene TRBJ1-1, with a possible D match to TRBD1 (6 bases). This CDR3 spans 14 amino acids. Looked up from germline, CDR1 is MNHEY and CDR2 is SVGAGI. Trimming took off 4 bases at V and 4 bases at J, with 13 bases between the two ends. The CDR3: CASSSTHRATEAFF. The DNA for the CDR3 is TGTGCCAGCAGTTCCACGCACAGGGCCACTGAAGCTTTCTTT.

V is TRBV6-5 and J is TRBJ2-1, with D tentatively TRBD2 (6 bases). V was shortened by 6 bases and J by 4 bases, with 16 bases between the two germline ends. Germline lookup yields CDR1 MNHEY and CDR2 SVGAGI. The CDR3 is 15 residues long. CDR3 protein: CASSRYRDSYNEQFF. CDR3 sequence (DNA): TGTGCCAGCAGCCGCTACCGGGACTCTTACAATGAGCAGTTCTTC.